The 26 T cell receptor beta chains presented below share a single source sample, sequenced in a study of blood T cells in healthy people across ages. The authors ran a second PCR of about 6 to 11 cycles using a sample-barcoded 5' primer and a J-beta primer mix. TCRdb fed the 5' RACE reads into MiXCR, producing one record per CDR3 protein. The sample shows 730,000 or so distinct CDR3 sequences, around 43% of them seen only once. The material sequenced was blood. The receptor set was obtained from a man older than 75 in good health.

This chain connects TRBV7-9 to TRBJ2-5, with 10 nucleotides matching TRBD2. Germline V lookup: CDR1 SEHNR, CDR2 FQNEAQ (reference sequence). Losses at the gene ends were 4 bases for V and 2 bases for J; bases not matched to a gene: 7. The CDR3 loop spans 16 amino acids. DNA of the CDR3: TGTGCCAGCAGCTCACTGGGACTAGCGCCACAAGAGACCCAGTACTTC. This sequence encodes CASSSLGLAPQETQYF.

This clonotype has just a few counts. The rearrangement uses TRBV6-2 or TRBV6-3 and TRBJ1-2; D is perhaps TRBD1 (5 bases). This CDR3 region has 12 residues. In germline, CDR1 is MNHEY, CDR2 SVGEGT. With 6 bases removed from V and 4 bases from J, the gap between germline ends came to 9 bases. DNA for the CDR3: TGTGCCAGCAGCAGACAGCCCTATGGCTACACCTTC. Encoded protein: CASSRQPYGYTF.

This clonotype was counted only a few times. One end of the junction varies from germline; a read error may be responsible. The chain links TRBV20-1 to TRBJ2-1, with 9 bases lining up with TRBD2. CDR1 and CDR2 (germline): DFQATT, SNEGSKA (reference sequence). This CDR3 contains 16 residues. Written as DNA, the CDR3 is TGCAGTGCTCGAGACCCGGCGGGAGGGGCGTACAATGAGCAGTTCTTC. This codes for CSARDPAGGAYNEQFF.

A few counts support this clonotype. This chain joins TRBV4-2 and TRBJ1-2; D is unclear. CDR1 LGHNA and CDR2 YNFKEQ come from the germline V gene. V was cut by 0 bases and J by 7 bases, with 18 bases left in between. This CDR3 comprises 16 residues. The CDR3 region is CASSQDMALKGGGYTF. Here the CDR3 DNA reads TGTGCCAGCAGCCAAGACATGGCCCTAAAGGGAGGTGGCTACACCTTC.

With regard to this clonotype: A much larger clone is a single base away; this may be a read error. V gene TRBV7-2 combines with J gene TRBJ2-1; D not resolved. The CDR3 has 15 amino acids. Germline loops: CDR1 SGHTA, CDR2 FQGNSA. CDR3 sequence (DNA): TGTGCCAGCAGCTTAGTAGGCAGCTCCTACAATAAGCAGTTCTTC. Protein: CASSLVGSSYNKQFF.

The chain uses TRBV6-2 or TRBV6-3 and TRBJ2-5, with D maybe TRBD2 (7 bases). CDR1 and CDR2 from the germline V gene are MNHEY and SVGEGT. V was trimmed by 7 bases and J by 11 bases, leaving 26 bases between them. The CDR3 is 15 amino acids. CDR3 DNA sequence: TGTGCCAGCAAGTCAGGCGGGGGCTCCTACAATGAGCAGTACTTC. Translation: CASKSGGGSYNEQYF.

This clonotype has more than one count but fewer than ten. This could be a read error, since a much larger clone is one nucleotide away. The chain joins TRBV11-3 to TRBJ2-7, with a possible D match to TRBD2 (6 bases). The V and J ends lost 5 bases and 6 bases respectively, with 14 bases between them. The length of the CDR3 is 13 residues. Germline lookup yields CDR1 SGHNT and CDR2 YENEEA. CDR3 in amino acids: CASSVGGALEQYF. CDR3 bases: TGTGCCAGCAGCGTTGGAGGGGCTCTCGAGCAGTACTTC.

In its sample, this clonotype was seen many times. The J gene is TRBJ1-5, the V gene TRBV7-9; TRBD1 might be the D (5 bases). The CDR3 is made up of 16 amino acids. Germline V lookup: CDR1 SEHNR, CDR2 FQNEAQ (reference sequence). V was shortened by 6 bases and J by 6 bases, with 21 bases between the two germline ends. The CDR3 nucleotides read TGTGCCAGCAGTCCTGCCGGGGGGGTCGATGGTCAGCCCCAGCATTTT. Translation: CASSPAGGVDGQPQHF. The full variable domain, completed using reference TRBV7-9 and TRBJ1-5, is DTGVSQNPRHKITKRGQNVTFRCDPISEHNRLYWYRQTLGQGPEFLTYFQNEAQLEKSRLLSDRFSAERPKGSFSTLEIQRTEQGDSAMYLCASSPAGGVDGQPQHFGDGTRLSIL.

This clonotype has more than one count but fewer than ten. The CDR3 DNA reads TGTGCCACCAGTGATCAAGAAAACCAAGAGACCCAGTACTTC. Translation gives CATSDQENQETQYF. The chain has TRBV24-1 and TRBJ2-5; D is ambiguous. V shed 3 bases and J shed 0 bases, with 7 bases lying between them. Germline lookup yields CDR1 KGHDR and CDR2 SFDVKD. This CDR3 has 14 residues.

This clonotype turned up a few times. This sequence joins TRBV9 and TRBJ2-1; 10 nucleotides agree with TRBD2. Germline V gives CDR1 SGDLS, CDR2 YYNGEE. The CDR3 is 16 amino acids. Trimming at V came to 0 bases and at J to 4 bases, leaving 4 bases not matched to a gene. The DNA for the CDR3 is TGTGCCAGCAGCGTAGGTGATAGCGGGGGGTACAATGAGCAGTTCTTC. Its translation: CASSVGDSGGYNEQFF.

About this clonotype itself: This may be a read error: a much more frequent sequence differs by one nucleotide. Written as DNA, the CDR3 is TGTGCCAGCAGCGATACAGTGACCTACGAGCAGTACTTC. As protein: CASSDTVTYEQYF. V and J are TRBV27 and TRBJ2-7; D remains ambiguous. CDR1 is MNHEY, CDR2 SMNVEV, per germline (reference sequence). V lost 6 bases and J lost 2, with 11 bases in between. This CDR3 is built from 13 residues.

This clonotype was seen many times. V is TRBV20-1 and J is TRBJ1-6; 8 bases are a match to TRBD1. Trimming took 4 bases from V and 7 from J; bases not matched to a gene: 3. The germline V gene encodes CDR1 DFQATT and CDR2 SNEGSKA (reference sequence). The CDR3 contains 13 residues. This CDR3 is CSANRDRNSPLHF. The CDR3 nucleotides are TGCAGTGCTAACCGGGACAGGAATTCACCCCTCCACTTT.

This clonotype has only a few counts. The chain recombines TRBV5-5 with TRBJ2-3, with TRBD1 identical over 7 bases. The trim removed 2 bases at V and 3 bases at J, leaving 3 bases unmatched. The CDR3 has 14 amino acids. CDR1 SGHKS and CDR2 YYEKEE come from the germline V gene (reference sequence). CDR3 loop: CASSFQGQTDTQYF. CDR3 sequence (DNA): TGTGCCAGCAGCTTTCAGGGACAGACAGATACGCAGTATTTT.

This clonotype has only a few counts. The rearrangement joins TRBV20-1 to TRBJ1-2, with 7 bases fitting TRBD1. Germline CDR1 is DFQATT and CDR2 is SNEGSKA (reference sequence). This CDR3 contains 17 residues. V shed 1 base and J 2 bases; nucleotides not matched to a gene: 13. CDR3 loop: CSARVLPPTGINYGYTF. For the CDR3, the DNA is TGCAGTGCTAGAGTTCTACCACCGACAGGGATCAACTATGGCTACACCTTC.

As to this clonotype: A junction boundary mismatches the germline segment, possibly from a read error. V is TRBV6-5 and J is TRBJ1-4; D is unclear. The CDR3 contains 13 residues. Per the germline V gene, CDR1 is MNHEY and CDR2 is SVGAGI. CDR3 nucleotide sequence: TGTGCCAGCAGGACACCAACTAAGGAAAAACTGTTTTTT. Encoded protein: CASRTPTKEKLFF.

The chain uses TRBV5-1 and TRBJ2-3; D gene ambiguous. V lost 0 bases, J lost 6 bases, and 14 bases lay in between. Per germline, CDR1 SGHRS and CDR2 YFSETQ. The CDR3 sequence is 15 residues long. CDR3 amino acids: CASSLAYSSDDTQYF. The DNA of the CDR3 is TGCGCCAGCAGCTTGGCGTACAGCTCGGACGATACGCAGTATTTT.

This clonotype was detected only a few times. The chain carries TRBV4-3 and TRBJ1-2; possibly TRBD1 for D (5 bases). The CDR3 totals 14 residues. V lost 1 base to trimming and J lost 4 bases, with 10 bases between them. CDR1 is LGHNA, CDR2 YSLEER, per germline. The CDR3 loop reads CASSQGGGSYGYTF. For the CDR3, the DNA is TGCGCCAGCAGCCAAGGTGGGGGGAGCTATGGCTACACCTTC.

V gene TRBV5-5 combines with J gene TRBJ2-3; no reliable D call. With 5 bases removed from V and 1 base from J, the gap between germline ends came to 17 bases. The CDR3 sequence is 16 residues long. Germline V gives CDR1 SGHKS, CDR2 YYEKEE (reference sequence). This chain's CDR3 is CASRISMGYRTDTQYF. The DNA of the CDR3 is TGTGCCAGCAGGATTTCAATGGGGTACCGCACAGATACGCAGTATTTT.

This chain links TRBV5-1 with TRBJ2-5; 10 bases line up with TRBD2. The closer fit of TRBJ2-1 to the DNA end suggests the J call may be wrong. CDR1 SGHRS and CDR2 YFSETQ come from the germline V gene. The CDR3 consists of 15 residues. In nucleotides, the CDR3 is TGCGCCAGCAGCCGTAGCGGGAGGCCCCAAGAGACCCAGTTCTTC. Encoded protein: CASSRSGRPQETQFF.

V is TRBV9 and J is TRBJ2-5; D is uncertain. The CDR3 loop spans 15 amino acids. The V and J ends lost 1 base and 10 bases respectively, with 20 bases between them. Germline CDR1 reads SGDLS; CDR2 reads YYNGEE. CDR3 DNA sequence: TGTGCCAGCAGCGTACAAGGCGTGGACGCGAGAGTCCAGTACTTC. Its translation: CASSVQGVDARVQYF.

The V and J genes are TRBV5-1 and TRBJ1-5; no clear D gene. CDR3 length: 15 residues. Germline V lookup: CDR1 SGHRS, CDR2 YFSETQ. Trimming cost V 2 bases and J 4 bases, with 13 bases left between them. The CDR3 reads CASSFLGLGNQPQHF. CDR3 in DNA: TGCGCCAGCAGCTTCTTGGGTTTGGGAAATCAGCCCCAGCATTTT.

There are a few counts of this clonotype. V and J are TRBV2 and TRBJ2-3; D uncertain. V lost 3 bases, J lost 0 bases, and 13 bases lay in between. This CDR3 contains 16 residues. Germline V CDR1 and CDR2: SNHLY, FYNNEI. The CDR3 region is CASSDNPISSTDTQYF. In nucleotides, the CDR3 is TGTGCCAGCAGTGACAACCCCATCTCTAGCACAGATACGCAGTATTTT. The full variable domain, completed using reference TRBV2 and TRBJ2-3, is EPEVTQTPSHQVTQMGQEVILRCVPISNHLYFYWYRQILGQKVEFLVSFYNNEISEKSEIFDDQFSVERPDGSNFTLKIRSTKLEDSAMYFCASSDNPISSTDTQYFGPGTRLTVL.

This clonotype was found a few times. The chain employs TRBV2 and TRBJ2-1; tentatively, D is TRBD2 (6 bases). Trimming stripped 4 bases from V and 10 bases from J, with 14 bases between. The CDR3 totals 13 residues. Germline loops: CDR1 SNHLY, CDR2 FYNNEI. The DNA for the CDR3 is TGTGCCAGCAGTGTTCGGAGGGAGAGGGAGCAGTTCTTC. Translating gives CASSVRREREQFF. The full variable domain, completed using reference TRBV2 and TRBJ2-1, is EPEVTQTPSHQVTQMGQEVILRCVPISNHLYFYWYRQILGQKVEFLVSFYNNEISEKSEIFDDQFSVERPDGSNFTLKIRSTKLEDSAMYFCASSVRREREQFFGPGTRLTVL.

The V and J genes are TRBV7-2 and TRBJ2-5, with D uncertain. Germline V gene data show CDR1 as SGHTA and CDR2 as FQGNSA. The CDR3 has 11 residues. Trimming removed 5 bases at V and 6 bases at J, with 7 bases between. The CDR3 loop is CASSRLKTQYF. The CDR3 DNA reads as TGTGCCAGCAGCCGCCTCAAGACCCAGTACTTC. Full variable domain (missing parts from reference TRBV7-2 and TRBJ2-5): GAGVSQSPSNKVTEKGKDVELRCDPISGHTALYWYRQSLGQGLEFLIYFQGNSAPDKSGLPSDRFSAERTGGSVSTLTIQRTQQEDSAVYLCASSRLKTQYFGPGTRLLVL.

The genes are TRBV7-9 and TRBJ1-4, with D perhaps TRBD1 (6 bases). The ends were cut back, 0 bases at V and 0 bases at J, with 8 bases in the middle. Per the germline V gene, CDR1 is SEHNR and CDR2 is FQNEAQ (reference sequence). The CDR3 totals 16 residues. For the CDR3, the DNA is TGTGCCAGCAGCTTAGCGACAGGATCAACTAATGAAAAACTGTTTTTT. This codes for CASSLATGSTNEKLFF.

The V gene is TRBV12-3 or TRBV12-4, the J gene TRBJ1-5; 11 nucleotides agree with TRBD1. The CDR3 totals 15 residues. V lost 5 bases, J lost 6 bases, and 6 bases stayed unmatched. For the CDR3, the DNA is TGTGCCAGCAGTGTAAGGGGGACAGGGGGTCAGCCCCAGCATTTT. This encodes CASSVRGTGGQPQHF.